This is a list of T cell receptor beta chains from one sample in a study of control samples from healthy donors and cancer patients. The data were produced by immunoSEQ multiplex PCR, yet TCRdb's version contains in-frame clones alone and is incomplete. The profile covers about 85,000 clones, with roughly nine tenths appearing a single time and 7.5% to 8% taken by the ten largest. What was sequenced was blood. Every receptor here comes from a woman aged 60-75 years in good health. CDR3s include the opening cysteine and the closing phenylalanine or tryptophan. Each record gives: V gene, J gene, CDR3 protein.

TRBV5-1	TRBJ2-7	CASSLAGTGDYEQYF
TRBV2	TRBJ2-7	CASRTGRSDEQYF
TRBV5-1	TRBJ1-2	CASSLGQGDGYTF
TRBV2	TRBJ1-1	CASRAPGTEAFF
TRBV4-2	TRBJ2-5	CASSQGGGGAPETQYF
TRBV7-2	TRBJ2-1	CASSTRRDNEQFF
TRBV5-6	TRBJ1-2	CASSLEQAYTF
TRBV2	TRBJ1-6	CASSAQGGGSPLHF
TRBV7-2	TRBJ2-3	CASSLNSHPDTQYF
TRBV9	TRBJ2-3	CASSVGASGRGDTQYF
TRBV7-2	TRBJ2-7	CASSLQFYEQYF
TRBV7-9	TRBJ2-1	CASSDQQGTDNEQFF
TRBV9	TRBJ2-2	CASSVDPSGTGELFF
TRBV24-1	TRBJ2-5	CATSGSGETQYF
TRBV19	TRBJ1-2	CASSAGPQGNYGYTF
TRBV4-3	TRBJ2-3	CASSQGRGVTDTQYF
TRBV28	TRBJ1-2	CASRRTGRLGYTF
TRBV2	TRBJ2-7	CASSTPGQGTEQYF
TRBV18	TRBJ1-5	CASSPQGPDQPQHF
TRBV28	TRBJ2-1	CASSLLAGGLNEQFF
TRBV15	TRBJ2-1	CATGGAPGLAGGPPPNEQFF
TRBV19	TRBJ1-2	CASSTQGSGGYTF